This T cell receptor beta chain originates from a study of cytomegalovirus exposure and HLA in healthy donors. V was pared by 0 bases and J by 7 bases, with 8 bases between. Germline CDR1 reads SGDLS; CDR2 reads YYNGEE. This CDR3 has 13 residues. Remarks on this clone: The target antigen is unknown.

PCR involved 60 Vbeta and 13 Jbeta primers. Methods used by the authors: Later reanalysis found around 74 million unique TCR beta chains, around 9.9 million of them shared. Some clones are missing from TCRdb's copy, which holds only in-frame ones; the method was immunoSEQ multiplex PCR. The D gene and trimming were derived from the DNA, and the V and J assignments and clone size from that table. Among over 150,000 clones listed, 75% to 85% were seen once. General study points: Previous analysis showed most TCR beta V segments were productive about 87% or about 30% of the time.

The J gene is TRBJ2-1, the V gene TRBV9; tentative D call: TRBD2 (6 bases). The sequence was obtained from a girl aged 2-10 years in good health and CMV-seropositive. The sample was PBMCs. This chain's CDR3 is CASSVGGGNEQFF. CDR3 sequence (DNA): TGTGCCAGCAGCGTAGGTGGAGGGAATGAGCAGTTCTTC.